Below are 20 T cell receptor beta chains sequenced from a single sample in a study of cytomegalovirus exposure and HLA in healthy donors. TCRdb's table, derived via immunoSEQ multiplex PCR, lists solely in-frame clones and lacks some. This sample has over 200,000 clones, with about nine tenths found just once. Input material: PBMCs. These receptor sequences come from a woman aged 18-29 years in good health and CMV-seropositive.

The chain employs TRBV6-1 and TRBJ1-4; 8 bases line up with TRBD1. The CDR3 sequence is 15 residues long. Trimming cost V 0 bases and J 5 bases; bases outside gene matches: 2. CDR1 is MNHNS, CDR2 SASEGT, per germline. The DNA of the CDR3 is TGTGCCAGCAGTGAAGCGGACAGGGAAAATGAAAAACTGTTTTTT. It encodes CASSEADRENEKLFF.

V is TRBV5-1 and J is TRBJ1-2; unclear D gene. This CDR3 is 14 amino acids long. In germline, CDR1 is SGHRS, CDR2 YFSETQ. Trimming cost V 0 bases and J 2 bases, with 8 bases left between them. The CDR3 DNA follows: TGCGCCAGCAGCTTGGGTTACAGAAACTATGGCTACACCTTC. This translates into CASSLGYRNYGYTF.

The chain joins TRBV19 to TRBJ1-5; tentatively, D is TRBD1 (5 bases). CDR1 and CDR2 (germline): LNHDA, SQIVND (reference sequence). V gave up 4 bases and J gave up 4 bases, with 17 bases separating them. The CDR3 contains 16 residues. The CDR3 DNA follows: TGTGCCAGTAGTAGGAGGGGAACTACCGGGAATCAGCCCCAGCATTTT. Residues: CASSRRGTTGNQPQHF.

This clone turned up a few times. The rearrangement uses TRBV7-7 and TRBJ2-7; 7 bases are shared with TRBD1. Trimming at V came to 5 bases and at J to 0 bases, leaving 7 bases not matched to a gene. The CDR3 has 15 amino acids. The germline V gene encodes CDR1 SSHAT and CDR2 FNYEAQ (reference sequence). CDR3 coding DNA: TGTGCCAGCAGCCCAGGGACAGACTCCTCCTACGAGCAGTACTTC. Translation: CASSPGTDSSYEQYF.

Remarks on this clone: The identical CDR3 is also encoded by other nucleotide sequences in the sample. The rearrangement links TRBV30 to TRBJ1-1; D not resolved. CDR3 size: 13 residues. Germline V gives CDR1 GTSNPN, CDR2 SVGIG (reference sequence). V shed 0 bases and J shed 1 base, with 6 bases lying between them. The CDR3 here is CAWSVGGNTEAFF. The DNA of the CDR3 is TGTGCCTGGAGTGTAGGAGGGAACACTGAAGCTTTCTTT.

The CDR3 here is CASSRGGTQETQYF. The DNA for the CDR3 is TGCGCCAGCAGCCGCGGGGGAACCCAAGAGACCCAGTACTTC. The rearrangement links TRBV5-1 to TRBJ2-5, with TRBD2 identical over 7 bases. The V gene's germline CDR1 is SGHRS and CDR2 YFSETQ. The CDR3 is 14 amino acids. V lost 4 bases, J lost 1 base, and 4 bases stayed unmatched.

The CDR3 spells CAISADRDSGNTIYF. CDR3 nucleotides: TGTGCCATCAGCGCCGACAGGGACTCTGGAAACACCATATATTTT. The rearrangement joins TRBV10-3 to TRBJ1-3; 7 bases fit TRBD1. Germline V gene sequence: CDR1 ENHRY, CDR2 SYGVKD. The CDR3 consists of 15 residues. The V segment lost 6 bases and the J segment 0 bases; nucleotides outside the gene matches: 5.

This chain links TRBV5-4 with TRBJ2-7; 8 positions match TRBD1. J lost 1 base, V lost 0 bases, and 6 bases had no gene match. This CDR3 is built from 16 residues. Germline values: CDR1 SGHNT, CDR2 YYREEE (reference sequence). This CDR3 reads CASSLAPGQDSYEQYF. Here the CDR3 DNA reads TGTGCCAGCAGCTTGGCGCCGGGACAGGATTCCTACGAGCAGTACTTC.

The CDR3 loop is CASSSTTGIYEQYF. CDR3 in DNA: TGTGCCAGCAGTTCGACGACAGGGATCTACGAGCAGTACTTC. This sequence joins TRBV27 and TRBJ2-7, with TRBD1 identical over 7 bases. Trimming cost V 4 bases and J 3 bases; bases outside gene matches: 6. Germline values: CDR1 MNHEY, CDR2 SMNVEV (reference sequence). This CDR3 has 14 amino acids.

This clone appeared once. The rearrangement joins TRBV15 to TRBJ2-1; 8 bases are shared with TRBD2. With V trimmed by 2 bases and J by 8 bases, 5 bases remained unmatched. The V gene's germline CDR1 is LNHNV and CDR2 YYDKDF (reference sequence). The CDR3 runs to 14 residues. CDR3 bases: TGTGCCACCAGCAGACGAGAGCGGGAGCATGAGCAGTTCTTC. This gives the protein CATSRREREHEQFF.

V is TRBV6-6 and J is TRBJ2-7; tentatively, D is TRBD1 (7 bases). V was trimmed by 6 bases and J by 0 bases, leaving 15 bases between them. Looked up from germline, CDR1 is MNHNY and CDR2 is SVGAGI (reference sequence). The CDR3 spans 15 residues. The DNA of the CDR3 is TGTGCCAGCAGGCGGGGACAGCTAAGCTCCTACGAGCAGTACTTC. This translates into CASRRGQLSSYEQYF.

This rearrangement joins TRBV5-3 to TRBJ1-5, with 9 bases that match TRBD1. TRBV5-3 is labeled an ORF, and its function is uncertain. The CDR3 spans 14 residues. V trimming: 7 bases; J trimming: 3 bases; junction bases outside the gene matches: 5. CDR3 DNA: TGTGCCAGACCCCGGACAGGGGACAATCAGCCCCAGCATTTT. Translated, it gives CARPRTGDNQPQHF.

The J gene is TRBJ2-2, the V gene TRBV28; no clear D gene. Germline V lookup: CDR1 MDHEN, CDR2 SYDVKM. Trimming removed 2 bases from V and 5 bases from J, with 15 bases in between. This CDR3 is built from 16 residues. CDR3 in amino acids: CASSLMPGRGTGELFF. The CDR3 bases are TGTGCCAGCAGTTTAATGCCGGGTCGTGGTACCGGGGAGCTGTTTTTT.

V usage is TRBV2 and J usage is TRBJ2-3; 11 nucleotides match TRBD2. This CDR3 region has 16 residues. Germline values: CDR1 SNHLY, CDR2 FYNNEI. Unmatched junction bases numbered 7, after V lost 6 bases and J lost 2 bases. Written as DNA, the CDR3 is TGTGCCAGCAGAGAAACTAGCGGGAGTGACACAGATACGCAGTATTTT. Amino acid sequence: CASRETSGSDTDTQYF.

The chain uses TRBV7-9 and TRBJ2-1, with 8 bases identical to TRBD1. CDR3 length equals 16 residues. Germline V gives CDR1 SEHNR, CDR2 FQNEAQ (reference sequence). J gave up 6 bases and V 4 bases, and 11 bases lay outside the gene matches. DNA of the CDR3: TGTGCCAGCAGCTCCGCGGACAGGGTTCCCTCCAATGAGCAGTTCTTC. Encoded protein: CASSSADRVPSNEQFF.

The chain is built from TRBV7-6 and TRBJ2-1; 11 bases map to TRBD2. Trimming took 4 bases from V and 8 from J; bases not matched to a gene: 7. CDR1 and CDR2 (germline): SGHVS, FNYEAQ. CDR3 size: 15 residues. CDR3 amino acids: CASSSIAGGLYEQFF. CDR3 DNA: TGTGCCAGCAGCTCAATAGCGGGAGGGCTCTATGAGCAGTTCTTC.

The CDR3 spells CASSLGGGANIQYF. Written as DNA, the CDR3 is TGTGCCAGCAGCTTGGGCGGAGGGGCAAACATTCAGTACTTC. The chain couples TRBV5-6 to TRBJ2-4; the D gene is possibly TRBD2 (6 bases). In germline, CDR1 is SGHDT, CDR2 YYEEEE. The length of the CDR3 is 14 residues. Trimming took 0 bases from V and 6 from J, leaving 10 bases between them.

The gene calls are TRBV7-9 and TRBJ2-5; 10 nucleotides line up with TRBD1. Germline V gene sequence: CDR1 SEHNR, CDR2 FQNEAQ (reference sequence). Trimming at V came to 4 bases and at J to 1 base, leaving 6 bases not matched to a gene. The CDR3 contains 16 residues. The CDR3, as DNA: TGTGCCAGCAGCTCGGGGGACAGGGGCGTCCAAGAGACCCAGTACTTC. This encodes CASSSGDRGVQETQYF.

The chain is built from TRBV30 and TRBJ1-1; maybe TRBD1 (5 bases). This CDR3 comprises 14 residues. Trimming cost V 1 base and J 1 base, with 10 bases left between them. Germline V gene data show CDR1 as GTSNPN and CDR2 as SVGIG (reference sequence). Here the CDR3 reads CAWSAGLRNTEAFF. CDR3 in DNA: TGTGCCTGGAGTGCGGGACTACGGAACACTGAAGCTTTCTTT.

The CDR3 DNA reads as TGTGCCAGCAGCCCGCCCAGCGGCCCCTCCTACAATGAGCAGTTCTTC. This sequence encodes CASSPPSGPSYNEQFF. V and J are TRBV7-9 and TRBJ2-1; TRBD2 might be the D (5 bases). Germline CDR1 is SEHNR and CDR2 is FQNEAQ (reference sequence). V was trimmed by 5 bases and J by 0 bases, leaving 14 bases between them. The CDR3 runs to 16 residues. Based on the CDR3 plus reference TRBV7-9 and TRBJ2-1, the full variable domain is DTGVSQNPRHKITKRGQNVTFRCDPISEHNRLYWYRQTLGQGPEFLTYFQNEAQLEKSRLLSDRFSAERPKGSFSTLEIQRTEQGDSAMYLCASSPPSGPSYNEQFFGPGTRLTVL.